A selection of T cell receptor beta chains follows, all from one sample in a study of shared clonotypes between healthy human individuals. Measured with immunoSEQ multiplex PCR; TCRdb has only the in-frame clones, and not every one. The table shows 450,000 to 650,000 clones, with around 80% occurring only once. Sequenced: PBMCs. The receptors originated from a woman aged 40 to 50 in good health. Some clones in this sample may be carry-over from other donors' samples. Each CDR3 is given with its conserved first and last residue. The D gene is left open where the match is weak. Clone sizes are given selectively: once, few, many, or a class where the clone is expanded.

J gene | clone size | V gene | D gene | CDR3 protein | CDR3 DNA
TRBJ2-2 | - | TRBV5-1 | - | CASSLATNTGELFF | TGCGCCAGCAGCTTGGCCACCAACACCGGGGAGCTGTTTTTT
TRBJ2-1 | - | TRBV20-1 | - | CSAENNEQFF | TGCAGTGCCGAGAACAATGAGCAGTTCTTC
TRBJ2-7 | - | TRBV28 | - | CASSITDRYEQYF | TGTGCCAGCAGCATAACCGACAGGTACGAGCAGTACTTC
TRBJ2-7 | - | TRBV18 | TRBD2 | CASSQTLAGGTHEQYF | TGTGCCAGCTCGCAAACACTAGCGGGAGGAACCCACGAGCAGTACTTC
TRBJ2-5 | few | TRBV29-1 | - | CSVGGRLSGETQYF | TGCAGCGTTGGGGGACGGCTGTCGGGAGAGACCCAGTACTTC
TRBJ2-3 | - | TRBV7-6 | - | CASSPARAASTDTQYF | TGTGCCAGCAGCCCCGCCCGAGCGGCTAGCACAGATACGCAGTATTTT
TRBJ2-5 | - | TRBV7-7 | - | CASSLARADEQHF | TGTGCTAGCAGCTTAGCTCGGGCAGACGAGCAGCACTTC
TRBJ2-7 | - | TRBV4-2 | - | CASSHATSNEQYF | TGTGCCAGCAGCCACGCAACTAGCAACGAGCAGTACTTC
TRBJ1-1 | - | TRBV29-1 | - | CSVVTLSSPSDREAFF | TGCAGCGTTGTCACCCTCTCTTCGCCGTCAGACAGAGAAGCTTTCTTT
TRBJ1-1 | once | TRBV19 | - | CASSKGTDNTEAFF | TGTGCCAGTAGTAAAGGGACGGATAACACTGAAGCTTTCTTT
TRBJ2-5 | - | TRBV28 | TRBD2 | CASSAGVQETQYF | TGTGCCAGCAGCGCGGGGGTCCAAGAGACCCAGTACTTC
TRBJ1-2 | - | TRBV27 | TRBD1 | CASSLRQTGGNGYTF | TGTGCCAGCAGCCTCAGACAGACAGGGGGCAATGGCTACACCTTC
TRBJ2-7 | - | TRBV10-2 | - | CASSVGSTYYEQYF | TGCGCCAGCAGTGTAGGGTCGACCTACTACGAGCAGTACTTC
TRBJ2-5 | - | TRBV4-1 | - | CASSQRPPGEETQYF | TGCGCCAGCAGCCAACGCCCCCCAGGGGAAGAGACCCAGTACTTC
TRBJ1-1 | - | TRBV6-5 | - | CAIQPPGASQAFF | TGTGCCATACAGCCCCCGGGGGCTTCTCAAGCTTTCTTT
TRBJ2-1 | - | TRBV29-1 | - | CSVEDMDSVLF | TGCAGCGTTGAAGATATGGACTCAGTACTCTTC
TRBJ2-2 | - | TRBV6-1 | - | CASSKRAGELFF | TGTGCCAGCAGTAAGAGGGCCGGGGAGCTGTTTTTT
TRBJ2-1 | - | TRBV5-1 | - | CASSLEADSSYNEQFF | TGCGCCAGCAGCTTGGAGGCGGACAGCTCCTACAATGAGCAGTTCTTC